This T cell receptor (beta chain) was obtained from a study of OX40 agonist ivuxolimab in advanced cancers. Study background: Patients enrolled in dose escalation were diagnosed with hepatocellular carcinoma, melanoma, renal cell or head and neck cancer. Partial responses were seen in three patients, one with hepatocellular carcinoma and two with cutaneous melanoma. The study's findings and limits: Undetermined was the antigen specificity of the expanded peripheral T cells.

This clone was seen a few times. Antigen unknown. Germline V gene lookup returns CDR1 SQVTM and CDR2 ANQGSEA. This CDR3 contains 20 residues. The junction had 12 bases not matched to a gene; V was cut back by 0 bases and J by 1 base. TCRdb's table, derived via immunoSEQ multiplex PCR, lists solely in-frame clones and lacks some. This table holds around 70,000 clones, 80% to 95% found once. The specimen was CD4+ or CD8+ T cells sorted from blood, collected in a trial of the OX40 agonist ivuxolimab. The J gene is TRBJ2-2, the V gene TRBV29-1; 12 nucleotides line up with TRBD1. This sequence originates from an adult with an advanced solid tumor such as melanoma, head and neck, liver or kidney cancer. The CDR3: CSVEDFPPGQGARNTGELFF. The CDR3 DNA sequence: TGCAGCGTTGAAGATTTCCCTCCGGGACAGGGGGCTCGGAACACCGGGGAGCTGTTTTTT.